The 23 T cell receptor beta chains reported below all come from one sample, sequenced in a study of cytotoxic CD8 clonotypes in ibrutinib-treated CLL. The table came from immunoSEQ multiplex PCR; TCRdb's copy has only in-frame clones and leaves some out. The sample has 100,000 to 150,000 clones; 75% to 90% are singletons. The sample here was PBMCs, taken after 24 months of ibrutinib treatment. The receptors derive from a human donor with chronic lymphocytic leukemia.

The chain links TRBV6-5 to TRBJ2-3; D remains unclear. CDR3 length: 13 amino acids. Per the germline V gene, CDR1 is MNHEY and CDR2 is SVGAGI. The V end lost 8 bases, the J end lost 2 bases, and 11 bases lay between the germline ends. The CDR3 nucleotides read TGTGCCAGCCGTCTTATTTCCACAGATACGCAGTATTTT. Protein sequence: CASRLISTDTQYF.

The V gene is TRBV5-1, the J gene TRBJ2-5, with 10 bases matching TRBD2. Trimming took 1 base from V and 2 from J; bases not matched to a gene: 14. The CDR3 length is 19 residues. CDR1 SGHRS and CDR2 YFSETQ come from the germline V gene. CDR3 sequence (DNA): TGCGCCAGCAGCTTGAACCCGGGACTAGCGTCTTATATTCAAGAGACCCAGTACTTC. Amino acids: CASSLNPGLASYIQETQYF. Based on the CDR3 plus reference TRBV5-1 and TRBJ2-5, the full variable domain is KAGVTQTPRYLIKTRGQQVTLSCSPISGHRSVSWYQQTPGQGLQFLFEYFSETQRNKGNFPGRFSGRQFSNSRSEMNVSTLELGDSALYLCASSLNPGLASYIQETQYFGPGTRLLVL.

The V gene is TRBV7-2, the J gene TRBJ1-3; D is ambiguous. V was trimmed by 1 base and J by 8 bases, leaving 9 bases between them. The CDR3 is made up of 13 amino acids. Germline V CDR1 and CDR2: SGHTA, FQGNSA. CDR3 protein: CASSLGGRDTIYF. For the CDR3, the DNA is TGTGCCAGCAGCTTAGGCGGGCGAGACACCATATATTTT.

The genes are TRBV7-3 and TRBJ1-2; TRBD1 is a possible D gene (6 bases). Trimming cost V 3 bases and J 8 bases, with 13 bases left between them. CDR1 and CDR2 from the germline V gene are SGHTA and FQGTGA. The CDR3 is made up of 13 amino acids. CDR3 bases: TGTGCCAGCAGCTTCTCAGGGGTTGTCGGCTACACCTTC. It specifies CASSFSGVVGYTF.

The V and J genes are TRBV9 and TRBJ2-7, with TRBD2 matching over 13 bases. J was trimmed by 7 bases and V by 3 bases; bases with no gene match: 4. This CDR3 has 14 amino acids. Germline V lookup: CDR1 SGDLS, CDR2 YYNGEE. The CDR3 region is CASSAGLAGWEQYF. CDR3 bases: TGTGCCAGCAGCGCGGGACTAGCGGGGTGGGAGCAGTACTTC.

This rearrangement joins TRBV7-2 to TRBJ2-7, with D tentatively TRBD2 (6 bases). CDR1 is SGHTA, CDR2 FQGNSA, per germline. The CDR3 is made up of 15 amino acids. The germline V and J ends were trimmed by 5 bases and 5 bases, with 19 bases remaining between them. The CDR3 DNA sequence: TGTGCCAGCAGCCCAACAAGACTAGTTCCCAACGAGCAGTACTTC. This gives the protein CASSPTRLVPNEQYF.

The chain uses TRBV6-6 and TRBJ2-7; 10 nucleotides align to TRBD1. Unmatched junction bases numbered 6, after V lost 2 bases and J lost 5 bases. The CDR3 contains 15 residues. CDR1 MNHNY and CDR2 SVGAGI come from the germline V gene (reference sequence). CDR3 in DNA: TGTGCCAGCAGTTACCCCCGGACAGGGGGGAACGAGCAGTACTTC. Residues: CASSYPRTGGNEQYF.

The V gene is TRBV7-9, the J gene TRBJ1-1, with D tentatively TRBD1 (6 bases). The CDR3 has 14 amino acids. Trimming cost V 3 bases and J 1 base, with 9 bases left between them. Looked up from germline, CDR1 is SEHNR and CDR2 is FQNEAQ (reference sequence). In nucleotides, the CDR3 is TGTGCCAGCAGCTTGCACAGGGAGAACACTGAAGCTTTCTTT. It is translated as CASSLHRENTEAFF.

The chain combines TRBV28 with TRBJ1-3, with D maybe TRBD1 (6 bases). V gave up 6 bases and J gave up 0 bases, with 18 bases separating them. This CDR3 has 17 amino acids. Germline V CDR1 and CDR2: MDHEN, SYDVKM. CDR3 bases: TGTGCCAGCAGCCCCCTTGGGACATCTTACTCTGGAAACACCATATATTTT. Translating it yields CASSPLGTSYSGNTIYF.

This chain links TRBV10-3 with TRBJ2-7, with TRBD2 identical over 14 bases. V gave up 6 bases and J gave up 7 bases; unmatched junction bases: 5. CDR3 length: 14 amino acids. Germline lookup yields CDR1 ENHRY and CDR2 SYGVKD. CDR3 bases: TGTGCCATCAGAGGACTAGCGGGAGGCTATGAGCAGTACTTC. Amino acid sequence: CAIRGLAGGYEQYF.

The rearrangement joins TRBV28 to TRBJ1-2; the D is unclear. The CDR3 sequence is 14 residues long. Germline CDR1 reads MDHEN; CDR2 reads SYDVKM. V was shortened by 2 bases and J by 6 bases, with 13 bases between the two germline ends. CDR3 in DNA: TGTGCCAGCAGTTTAAATGAGTATCCGGATGGCTACACCTTC. As protein: CASSLNEYPDGYTF.

The V gene is TRBV18, the J gene TRBJ2-2, with 10 bases fitting TRBD2. J gave up 4 bases and V 1 base, and 12 bases lay outside the gene matches. Germline V lookup: CDR1 KGHSH, CDR2 LQKENI. The CDR3 length is 19 residues. CDR3 nucleotide sequence: TGTGCCAGCTCACCACAGACTAGCGGGCGGCGGGGACGCACCGGGGAGCTGTTTTTT. It is translated as CASSPQTSGRRGRTGELFF. The whole variable domain, filled in from reference TRBV18 and TRBJ2-2, reads NAGVMQNPRHLVRRRGQEARLRCSPMKGHSHVYWYRQLPEEGLKFMVYLQKENIIDESGMPKERFSAEFPKEGPSILRIQQVVRGDSAAYFCASSPQTSGRRGRTGELFFGEGSRLTVL.

There are a few counts of this clone. V gene TRBV7-9 combines with J gene TRBJ1-5, with TRBD1 matching over 8 bases. CDR3 length: 15 residues. Germline CDR1 reads SEHNR; CDR2 reads FQNEAQ (reference sequence). V lost 5 bases to trimming and J lost 10 bases; unmatched junction nucleotides: 13. CDR3 in amino acids: CASSPGQGLGFPQHF. CDR3 nucleotides: TGTGCCAGCAGCCCCGGACAGGGACTGGGGTTCCCCCAGCATTTT.

The V call is TRBV7-6, the J call TRBJ2-7; D is tentatively TRBD1 or TRBD2 (5 bases each). CDR3 length: 12 residues. V was trimmed by 5 bases and J by 7 bases, leaving 12 bases between them. Germline CDR1 reads SGHVS; CDR2 reads FNYEAQ. In DNA form, the CDR3 reads TGTGCCAGCAGCCGGGGACCTCGGGAGCAGTACTTC. Its protein is CASSRGPREQYF.

Only a few counts were recorded for this clone. The chain combines TRBV9 with TRBJ1-3; D ambiguous. The CDR3 is 13 residues long. Per germline, CDR1 SGDLS and CDR2 YYNGEE. The germline V and J ends were trimmed by 2 bases and 4 bases, with 7 bases remaining between them. CDR3 nucleotides: TGTGCCAGCAGCGTCGACTTGGGAAACACCATATATTTT. Translated, it gives CASSVDLGNTIYF.

This chain connects TRBV5-5 to TRBJ1-4, with D perhaps TRBD1 (6 bases). The V end was cut by 6 bases, the J end by 8 bases, with 23 bases between. This CDR3 comprises 16 residues. The germline CDR1 and CDR2 sequences are SGHKS and YYEKEE (reference sequence). The CDR3 loop is CASKPVTGTPREKLFF. As DNA, the CDR3 is TGTGCCAGCAAGCCTGTTACCGGGACACCAAGGGAAAAACTGTTTTTT. Full variable domain (remainder filled in from reference TRBV5-5 and TRBJ1-4): DAGVTQSPTHLIKTRGQQVTLRCSPISGHKSVSWYQQVLGQGPQFIFQYYEKEERGRGNFPDRFSARQFPNYSSELNVNALLLGDSALYLCASKPVTGTPREKLFFGSGTQLSVL.

V is TRBV5-1 and J is TRBJ2-5; perhaps TRBD1 as D (6 bases). This CDR3 has 15 residues. Between the trimmed V and J ends, which lost 2 bases and 2 bases, there was a span of 13 bases. The germline gives CDR1 SGHRS, CDR2 YFSETQ. The CDR3 coding sequence is TGCGCCAGCAGCTTTACCAGGGGAATTCAAGAGACCCAGTACTTC. Encoded protein: CASSFTRGIQETQYF.

The rearrangement joins TRBV28 to TRBJ2-5; TRBD1 agrees at 11 bases. Trimming cost V 4 bases and J 7 bases; bases outside gene matches: 11. The CDR3 is 16 amino acids. Germline CDR1 reads MDHEN; CDR2 reads SYDVKM. The CDR3 reads CASSSGQGASTGTQYF. In nucleotides, the CDR3 is TGTGCCAGCAGTTCCGGACAGGGGGCCTCGACGGGGACCCAGTACTTC.

V is TRBV29-1 and J is TRBJ2-1, with TRBD1 matching 8 bases. The germline V gene encodes CDR1 SQVTM and CDR2 ANQGSEA. CDR3 size: 11 residues. Trimming removed 7 bases from V and 7 bases from J; junction bases left unmatched: 3. This CDR3 is CSGNRGNEQFF. The CDR3 nucleotides are TGCAGCGGGAACAGGGGGAATGAGCAGTTCTTC.

V and J are TRBV9 and TRBJ1-4; D is undetermined. Germline assignment: CDR1 SGDLS and CDR2 YYNGEE. The V gene lost 3 bases and the J gene lost 1 base, with 4 bases spanning the gap. The CDR3 has 13 amino acids. CDR3 protein: CASSAGTNEKLFF. The CDR3 bases are TGTGCCAGCAGCGCCGGAACTAATGAAAAACTGTTTTTT.

The chain is built from TRBV19 and TRBJ1-5; no reliable D call. Per germline, CDR1 LNHDA and CDR2 SQIVND (reference sequence). Between the trimmed V and J ends, which lost 3 bases and 2 bases, there was a span of 11 bases. This CDR3 has 15 amino acids. The CDR3, as DNA: TGTGCCAGTAGTATTGAGGGTATTGGCAATCAGCCCCAGCATTTT. This codes for CASSIEGIGNQPQHF.

V gene TRBV19 combines with J gene TRBJ1-4; the D gene is possibly TRBD1 (6 bases). CDR3 size: 13 residues. The germline V gene has CDR1 LNHDA and CDR2 SQIVND (reference sequence). V was pared by 5 bases and J by 8 bases, with 12 bases between. CDR3 loop: CASSLVGGEKLFF. CDR3 sequence (DNA): TGTGCCAGTAGTCTTGTGGGGGGCGAAAAACTGTTTTTT. The whole variable domain, remainder taken from reference TRBV19 and TRBJ1-4, is DGGITQSPKYLFRKEGQNVTLSCEQNLNHDAMYWYRQDPGQGLRLIYYSQIVNDFQKGDIAEGYSVSREKKESFPLTVTSAQKNPTAFYLCASSLVGGEKLFFGSGTQLSVL.

The V and J genes are TRBV5-5 and TRBJ2-7, with a weak D call TRBD2 (6 bases). V dropped 6 bases and J dropped 4 bases, with 23 bases sitting between them. CDR3 length equals 16 residues. Germline CDR1 SGHKS, CDR2 YYEKEE (reference sequence). CDR3 in amino acids: CASTNTEGLKLYEQYF. The CDR3 region has the DNA TGTGCCAGCACCAACACGGAGGGACTGAAACTATACGAGCAGTACTTC.